The 2 T cell receptor beta chains below come from one sample, sequenced in a study of persistence of HIV-infected CD4 T cells. For these receptors, no antigen is known. The immunoSEQ assay was version 4, run in survey mode. Assay used: immunoSEQ multiplex PCR; TCRdb lists only in-frame clones, some missing. Of more than 45,000 clones in the sample, more than 70% were seen once. Cells were stimulated with CMV-infected fibroblast lysates at approximately 10 ug/mL. CD40L-negative CD69-negative CD45RO-high memory CD4+ T cells were sorted as populations depleted of antigen-responding cells. The sequences come from CD4+ T cells sorted from PBMCs after roughly 18-hour stimulation, collected from a patient who received antiretroviral therapy. The receptors originated from an adult man with HIV who was CMV-seropositive.

The chain couples TRBV19 to TRBJ1-5, with D unclear. This CDR3 contains 13 residues. Germline CDR1 and CDR2: LNHDA and SQIVND (reference sequence). The ends were cut back, 7 bases at V and 3 bases at J, with 10 bases in the middle. In DNA form, the CDR3 reads TGTGCCAGTACCCAACAGCCCAATCAGCCCCAGCATTTT. This gives the protein CASTQQPNQPQHF.

The gene calls are TRBV5-4 and TRBJ1-4; D may be TRBD1 (6 bases). V was shortened by 4 bases and J by 2 bases, with 12 bases between the two germline ends. The germline gives CDR1 SGHNT, CDR2 YYREEE (reference sequence). The CDR3 totals 15 residues. CDR3 amino acids: CASSRAGGTNEKLFF. The CDR3 region has the DNA TGTGCCAGCAGCCGGGCGGGGGGCACTAATGAAAAACTGTTTTTT.